This is a list of T cell receptor beta chains from one sample in a study of cytomegalovirus exposure and HLA in healthy donors. TCRdb keeps only in-frame clones here, not all; method: immunoSEQ multiplex PCR. The repertoire holds 100,000 to 150,000 clones, with around 78% as singletons. Sample: PBMCs. The receptors here all came from a female donor in good health and CMV-seropositive. CDR3s include the opening cysteine and the closing phenylalanine or tryptophan. Each record gives: D gene, clone size, V gene, J gene, CDR3 DNA, CDR3 protein. The D gene is left open where the match is weak. Some rows mark clone size as missing; the rest say once, few, many or name a class of expanded clone.

TRBD1	-	TRBV6-1	TRBJ1-5	TGTGCCAGCAGTGAGTCGACAGGGAGGTATCAGCCCCAGCATTTT	CASSESTGRYQPQHF
TRBD2	-	TRBV2	TRBJ2-2	TGTGCCAGCAGTCTGGTAGCGGGAGGGCTCACCGGGGAGCTGTTTTTT	CASSLVAGGLTGELFF
-	-	TRBV7-2	TRBJ2-5	TGTGCCAGCAGCCCTAGCAACAGGGAGACAGGAGAGACCCAGTACTTC	CASSPSNRETGETQYF
-	-	TRBV30	TRBJ2-7	TGTGCCTGGAAAAGAGGGACACAAACCTACGAGCAGTACTTC	CAWKRGTQTYEQYF
-	-	TRBV25-1	TRBJ2-2	TGTGCCAGCAGTGAATGGGGTACAGGAATGAACACCGGGGAGCTGTTTTTT	CASSEWGTGMNTGELFF
-	-	TRBV11-2	TRBJ1-2	TGTGCCAGCAGCTTAGGGAGGGCGGACTATGGCTACACCTTC	CASSLGRADYGYTF
TRBD1	-	TRBV28	TRBJ1-6	TGTGCCAGCAGTCCGCCGGGACAGGGGAATTCACCCCTCCACTTT	CASSPPGQGNSPLHF
TRBD2	-	TRBV5-4	TRBJ2-1	TGTGCCAGCAGCCTGACTAGCGGGGGGAACAATGAGCAGTTCTTC	CASSLTSGGNNEQFF
TRBD1	few	TRBV25-1	TRBJ1-5	TGTGCCAGCAGTGCTGGACAGGGGTCTGATCAGCCCCAGCATTTT	CASSAGQGSDQPQHF
-	-	TRBV2	TRBJ2-2	TGTGCCAGCAGTGTAATGGGGGCAGGAACCGGGGAGCTGTTTTTT	CASSVMGAGTGELFF
-	-	TRBV6-1	TRBJ1-1	TGTGCCAGCAGTGAACTCCCCCAGGGGACTGAAGCTTTCTTT	CASSELPQGTEAFF
-	-	TRBV29-1	TRBJ1-1	TGCAGCCTCCGACTGAGAGGATACACTGAAGCTTTCTTT	CSLRLRGYTEAFF
-	-	TRBV4-1	TRBJ1-2	TGCGCCAGCAGCCAAGATCTCGCAGGGTCCGTCCTCGATGGCTACACCTTC	CASSQDLAGSVLDGYTF
TRBD1	-	TRBV7-2	TRBJ2-4	TGTGCCAGCAGCTTAGTTGCTCCACAGGGGTTTCAGTACTTC	CASSLVAPQGFQYF
TRBD1	-	TRBV5-1	TRBJ1-1	TGCGCCAGCAGCTTGATGACGGGACAGGGCTTGAACACTGAAGCTTTCTTT	CASSLMTGQGLNTEAFF
-	-	TRBV6-6	TRBJ1-2	TGTGCCAGCAGTTACCCAGGGGCGATAGGCTACACCTTC	CASSYPGAIGYTF
-	-	TRBV9	TRBJ2-5	TGTGCCAGCAGCATATCAGGTCAAGAGACCCAGTACTTC	CASSISGQETQYF
TRBD2	-	TRBV5-1	TRBJ2-3	TGCGCCAGCAGGACTAGCGGTCTGGGAGATACGCAGTATTTT	CASRTSGLGDTQYF
TRBD1	-	TRBV7-6	TRBJ1-4	TGTGCCAGCAGCTCTCAGGGGGCGCGAGGCGAAAAACTGTTTTTT	CASSSQGARGEKLFF
TRBD1	-	TRBV19	TRBJ1-1	TGTGCCAGTAGTAAAGGGCGGGGGACAGGGGGCTACACTGAAGCTTTCTTT	CASSKGRGTGGYTEAFF
-	-	TRBV5-5	TRBJ2-3	TGTGCCAGCAGCTTGGATGCGGGGATCACAGATACGCAGTATTTT	CASSLDAGITDTQYF
-	-	TRBV7-9	TRBJ1-6	TGTGCCAGCAGCACCGGGACACCGGCGGTACCCCTCCACTTT	CASSTGTPAVPLHF
-	few	TRBV10-2	TRBJ2-5	TGCGCCAGCAGTGAGGACTTGGTCGGGCAAGAGACCCAGTACTTC	CASSEDLVGQETQYF
TRBD1	-	TRBV18	TRBJ2-2	TGTGCCAGCTCGACCGACAGGGGATACACCGGGGAGCTGTTTTTT	CASSTDRGYTGELFF
-	-	TRBV9	TRBJ1-4	TGTGCCAGCAGCGTAGGACAGGCAGAAAAACTGTTTTTT	CASSVGQAEKLFF
-	-	TRBV19	TRBJ2-7	TGTGCCAGTAGTGGGACATCTCAGGGTAGAGTCTACGAGCAGTACTTC	CASSGTSQGRVYEQYF
TRBD2	-	TRBV5-3	TRBJ2-1	TGTGCCAGATGCAGCGGGAGTTTTAATGAGCAGTTCTTC	CARCSGSFNEQFF
TRBD1	-	TRBV6-5	TRBJ1-2	TGTGCCAGCAGTTATACCGGGACAGGGGGCGTCGGCTACACCTTC	CASSYTGTGGVGYTF
-	-	TRBV5-5	TRBJ1-4	TGTGCCAGCAGCTTGCCGGGGGGTAATGAAAAACTGTTTTTT	CASSLPGGNEKLFF
TRBD1	-	TRBV11-3	TRBJ2-1	TGTGCCAGCAGCCAGAGTGGACAGGGTACTTTCAATGAGCAGTTCTTC	CASSQSGQGTFNEQFF
-	once	TRBV7-9	TRBJ1-2	TGTGCCAGCAGCTTATCTGACAGCAGGAACTATGGCTACACCTTC	CASSLSDSRNYGYTF
-	-	TRBV6-1	TRBJ1-5	TGTGCCAGCAGTGGGCCAGGAGGTGGTCAGCCCCAGCATTTT	CASSGPGGGQPQHF
TRBD2	-	TRBV15	TRBJ2-7	TGTGCCACCAGCAGAGATGCCGGGGCTAGCGGTAGATACGAGCAGTACTTC	CATSRDAGASGRYEQYF
-	few	TRBV27	TRBJ2-2	TGTGCCAGCAGTATGGACTCCACCGGGGAGCTGTTTTTT	CASSMDSTGELFF
TRBD2	-	TRBV5-1	TRBJ2-7	TGCGCCAGCAGCGGGGGACTAGCGGGAGGGCATTACGAGCAGTACTTC	CASSGGLAGGHYEQYF
TRBD2	-	TRBV7-3	TRBJ2-1	TGTGCCAGCAGCCCAAAGACTAGCGGGGGGGCCTTCGGCTACAGGGGCTACAATGAGCAGTTCTTC	CASSPKTSGGAFGYRGYNEQFF
TRBD1	-	TRBV4-1	TRBJ2-1	TGCGCCAGCAGCAAGACAGGGAGCTCCTACAATGAGCAGTTCTTC	CASSKTGSSYNEQFF
-	-	TRBV5-6	TRBJ2-7	TGTGCCAGCAGCCTCAGGGAAACCTACGAGCAGTACTTC	CASSLRETYEQYF
TRBD1	-	TRBV5-5	TRBJ2-3	TGTGCCAGCAGCCAAGAGAGCACAGGGGGGGATACGCAGTATTTT	CASSQESTGGDTQYF
TRBD1	-	TRBV6-5	TRBJ1-2	TGCGCCAGCGGACAGGAGGACTATGGCTACACCTTC	CASGQEDYGYTF
-	once	TRBV2	TRBJ2-4	TGTGCCAGCAGTGAAAACGGGGTGGGATTAGCCAAAAACATTCAGTACTTC	CASSENGVGLAKNIQYF
TRBD1	-	TRBV5-1	TRBJ1-1	TGCGCCAGCAGCTTGGAGAAGGGGGCTAAGGTTACGTACACTGAAGCTTTCTTT	CASSLEKGAKVTYTEAFF
TRBD2	-	TRBV7-9	TRBJ2-7	TGTGCCAGCAGCTTAGGGTCGACTAGCGGGCCTCTTGGTGAGCAGTACTTC	CASSLGSTSGPLGEQYF
-	few	TRBV30	TRBJ2-1	TGTGCCTGGAGTGAGGGGTACAATGAGCAGTTCTTC	CAWSEGYNEQFF
-	-	TRBV19	TRBJ1-1	TGTGCCATTCGCCCTACGGGGGGTGGTACTGAAGCTTTCTTT	CAIRPTGGGTEAFF
-	few	TRBV5-6	TRBJ1-1	TGTGCCAGCAGCTTCGGGGACACTGAAGCTTTCTTT	CASSFGDTEAFF
-	-	TRBV5-4	TRBJ1-1	TGTGCCAGCAGCTTAGGTAGGAGGACGTTGAACACTGAAGCTTTCTTT	CASSLGRRTLNTEAFF